The rows below give T cell receptor beta chains drawn from one sample of a study of blood T cell repertoires in COVID-19. Assay used: immunoSEQ multiplex PCR; TCRdb lists only in-frame clones, some missing. The repertoire includes 200,000 to 250,000 clones, more than 85% of them detected once, and roughly 10% sits in the top ten. The sequencing sample was made of peripheral blood. The source of these receptors is a woman between 45 and 65 years old with COVID-19, enrolled during active disease. Each CDR3 is given with its conserved first and last residue. D genes are given only for firm matches. Expanded clones get a size class; other rows say once, few or many, or leave the size out.

clone size: NA; D gene: TRBD2; V gene: TRBV6-2/TRBV6-3; J gene: TRBJ2-1; CDR3 protein: CASSYGTSGDNEQFF; CDR3 DNA: TGTGCCAGCAGTTACGGGACTAGCGGGGACAATGAGCAGTTCTTC
clone size: NA; D gene: TRBD1; V gene: TRBV19; J gene: TRBJ1-5; CDR3 protein: CASSERDRDYQPQHF; CDR3 DNA: TGTGCCAGTAGTGAACGGGACAGAGACTATCAGCCCCAGCATTTT
clone size: NA; D gene: NA; V gene: TRBV5-4; J gene: TRBJ1-4; CDR3 protein: CASSLGGREKLFF; CDR3 DNA: TGTGCCAGCAGCTTAGGTGGGCGAGAAAAACTGTTTTTT
clone size: NA; D gene: NA; V gene: TRBV19; J gene: TRBJ1-5; CDR3 protein: CASSIQGKRQPQHF; CDR3 DNA: TGTGCCAGTAGTATACAGGGTAAGAGGCAGCCCCAGCATTTT
clone size: NA; D gene: NA; V gene: TRBV5-1; J gene: TRBJ1-1; CDR3 protein: CASSTLTPDKSPAFF; CDR3 DNA: TGCGCCAGCAGCACACTGACACCTGACAAATCCCCAGCTTTCTTT
clone size: NA; D gene: TRBD1; V gene: TRBV3-1/TRBV3-2; J gene: TRBJ2-1; CDR3 protein: CASSLRTGMRYNEQFF; CDR3 DNA: TGTGCCAGCAGCCTCAGGACAGGGATGAGGTACAATGAGCAGTTCTTC
clone size: NA; D gene: NA; V gene: TRBV6-5; J gene: TRBJ2-3; CDR3 protein: CASSLSGGETDTQYF; CDR3 DNA: TGTGCCAGCAGCCTAAGCGGCGGGGAGACAGATACGCAGTATTTT
clone size: NA; D gene: NA; V gene: TRBV5-1; J gene: TRBJ1-3; CDR3 protein: CASSRDWASSGNTIYF; CDR3 DNA: TGCGCCAGCAGCAGGGACTGGGCGAGCTCTGGAAACACCATATATTTT
clone size: NA; D gene: NA; V gene: TRBV6-5; J gene: TRBJ1-2; CDR3 protein: CASSYSPGTLDGYTF; CDR3 DNA: TGTGCCAGCAGTTACAGTCCGGGAACGTTGGATGGCTACACCTTC
clone size: NA; D gene: TRBD2; V gene: TRBV10-3; J gene: TRBJ2-3; CDR3 protein: CAISDGASGGRYTDTQYF; CDR3 DNA: TGTGCCATCAGTGACGGGGCTAGCGGGGGAAGATATACAGATACGCAGTATTTT
clone size: NA; D gene: NA; V gene: TRBV27; J gene: TRBJ1-5; CDR3 protein: CASRPIQGGNQPQHF; CDR3 DNA: TGTGCCAGCCGCCCAATACAGGGAGGGAATCAGCCCCAGCATTTT
clone size: NA; D gene: NA; V gene: TRBV11-3; J gene: TRBJ2-3; CDR3 protein: CASSLTALSAAEYF; CDR3 DNA: TGTGCCAGCAGCCTGACAGCCTTGAGTGCGGCGGAGTATTTT
clone size: NA; D gene: NA; V gene: TRBV19; J gene: TRBJ1-1; CDR3 protein: CASTMGVNTEAFF; CDR3 DNA: TGTGCCAGTACTATGGGAGTAAACACTGAAGCTTTCTTT
clone size: NA; D gene: NA; V gene: TRBV10-3; J gene: TRBJ2-3; CDR3 protein: CAISRDSRTDTQYF; CDR3 DNA: TGTGCCATCTCACGGGACTCACGCACAGATACGCAGTATTTT
clone size: NA; D gene: NA; V gene: TRBV28; J gene: TRBJ1-2; CDR3 protein: CASSFVHRAGVNGYTF; CDR3 DNA: TGTGCCAGCAGTTTCGTGCACAGGGCAGGAGTGAATGGCTACACCTTC
clone size: once; D gene: NA; V gene: TRBV27; J gene: TRBJ2-1; CDR3 protein: CASSRPQGNEQFF; CDR3 DNA: TGTGCCAGCAGTAGGCCACAGGGTAATGAGCAGTTCTTC
clone size: few; D gene: TRBD2; V gene: TRBV4-1; J gene: TRBJ2-3; CDR3 protein: CASSQRTSAKDTQYF; CDR3 DNA: TGCGCCAGCAGCCAAAGGACTAGCGCTAAGGATACGCAGTATTTT
clone size: NA; D gene: NA; V gene: TRBV10-2; J gene: TRBJ1-5; CDR3 protein: CASLGGVGQPQHF; CDR3 DNA: TGCGCCAGCCTTGGAGGGGTCGGCCAGCCCCAGCATTTT
clone size: NA; D gene: NA; V gene: TRBV5-5; J gene: TRBJ2-3; CDR3 protein: CASSLRTDTQYF; CDR3 DNA: TGTGCCAGCAGCTTGCGGACAGATACGCAGTATTTT
clone size: NA; D gene: NA; V gene: TRBV19; J gene: TRBJ2-1; CDR3 protein: CASSRRAGLDEQFF; CDR3 DNA: TGTGCCAGTAGTAGGCGGGCAGGTTTAGATGAGCAGTTCTTC
clone size: NA; D gene: TRBD1; V gene: TRBV6-2/TRBV6-3; J gene: TRBJ1-5; CDR3 protein: CASSYSGGLNQPQHF; CDR3 DNA: TGTGCCAGCAGTTACTCAGGGGGCCTCAATCAGCCCCAGCATTTT
clone size: NA; D gene: NA; V gene: TRBV7-9; J gene: TRBJ1-1; CDR3 protein: CASSLKGPWTGLNTEAFF; CDR3 DNA: TGTGCCAGCAGCTTAAAAGGCCCTTGGACGGGGTTGAACACTGAAGCTTTCTTT
clone size: NA; D gene: NA; V gene: TRBV4-1; J gene: TRBJ1-1; CDR3 protein: CASSGLNTEAFF; CDR3 DNA: TGCGCCAGCTCTGGCTTAAACACTGAAGCTTTCTTT
clone size: NA; D gene: NA; V gene: TRBV4-2; J gene: TRBJ1-3; CDR3 protein: CASSQTTSSGNTIYF; CDR3 DNA: TGTGCCAGCAGCCAAACAACTAGCTCTGGAAACACCATATATTTT
clone size: NA; D gene: NA; V gene: TRBV24-1; J gene: TRBJ2-2; CDR3 protein: CATSPRNTGELFF; CDR3 DNA: TGTGCCACCAGCCCTAGGAACACCGGGGAGCTGTTTTTT
clone size: NA; D gene: NA; V gene: TRBV7-3; J gene: TRBJ2-1; CDR3 protein: CASSLMGPNEQFF; CDR3 DNA: TGTGCCAGCAGCTTAATGGGCCCTAATGAGCAGTTCTTC
clone size: NA; D gene: TRBD2; V gene: TRBV29-1; J gene: TRBJ2-5; CDR3 protein: CSVGPGLAGLETQYF; CDR3 DNA: TGCAGCGTTGGACCGGGACTAGCGGGGTTAGAGACCCAGTACTTC
clone size: NA; D gene: NA; V gene: TRBV6-5; J gene: TRBJ1-4; CDR3 protein: CASSTGQGGKLFF; CDR3 DNA: TGTGCCAGCAGCACGGGTCAGGGTGGAAAACTGTTTTTT
clone size: once; D gene: NA; V gene: TRBV14; J gene: TRBJ1-2; CDR3 protein: CASSRGGRYTF; CDR3 DNA: TGTGCCAGCAGCCGCGGGGGGCGCTACACCTTC
clone size: many; D gene: TRBD2; V gene: TRBV4-2; J gene: TRBJ2-2; CDR3 protein: CASSQEASGNTGELFF; CDR3 DNA: TGTGCCAGCAGCCAAGAAGCTAGCGGTAACACCGGGGAGCTGTTTTTT
clone size: NA; D gene: TRBD1; V gene: TRBV5-1; J gene: TRBJ1-5; CDR3 protein: CASSLTGDSNQPQHF; CDR3 DNA: TGCGCCAGCAGCTTGACAGGGGATAGCAATCAGCCCCAGCATTTT
clone size: NA; D gene: TRBD1; V gene: TRBV28; J gene: TRBJ1-2; CDR3 protein: CASDRGSYYGYTF; CDR3 DNA: TGTGCCAGTGACAGGGGGAGCTACTATGGCTACACCTTC
clone size: NA; D gene: NA; V gene: TRBV30; J gene: TRBJ2-2; CDR3 protein: CAWSPSGELFF; CDR3 DNA: TGTGCCTGGAGTCCCTCCGGGGAGCTGTTTTTT
clone size: NA; D gene: NA; V gene: TRBV13; J gene: TRBJ1-1; CDR3 protein: CASSPRQAGTEAFF; CDR3 DNA: TGTGCCAGCAGCCCACGACAGGCCGGAACTGAAGCTTTCTTT
clone size: NA; D gene: TRBD2; V gene: TRBV27; J gene: TRBJ2-3; CDR3 protein: CASSLGGGGTDTQYF; CDR3 DNA: TGTGCCAGCAGTTTAGGTGGGGGGGGCACAGATACGCAGTATTTT
clone size: NA; D gene: NA; V gene: TRBV2; J gene: TRBJ2-3; CDR3 protein: CASRRTYTDTQYF; CDR3 DNA: TGTGCCAGCAGGCGGACATACACAGATACGCAGTATTTT
clone size: NA; D gene: TRBD2; V gene: TRBV3-1/TRBV3-2; J gene: TRBJ2-7; CDR3 protein: CASSQETSGGSYEQYF; CDR3 DNA: TGTGCCAGCAGCCAAGAGACTAGCGGGGGTTCCTACGAGCAGTACTTC
clone size: NA; D gene: NA; V gene: TRBV6-4; J gene: TRBJ1-4; CDR3 protein: CASTGTGATNEKLFF; CDR3 DNA: TGTGCCAGCACCGGTACGGGTGCAACTAATGAAAAACTGTTTTTT